This T cell receptor (beta chain) came from a study of shared clonotypes between healthy human individuals. The overall study: Donors had three CD4 naive, three CD4 memory, two CD8 naive and one CD8 memory plate apiece.

This clone was recorded a few times. The same CDR3 can be traced to other DNA sequences in this sample. The CDR3 is made up of 15 amino acids. CDR1 is SGDLS, CDR2 YYNGEE, per germline. V lost 2 bases to trimming and J lost 0 bases; unmatched junction nucleotides: 2. Generated by immunoSEQ multiplex PCR, the TCRdb table keeps only in-frame clones and is missing some. The repertoire has some 1.1 million clones, approximately 77% of them found once; the top ten carry roughly 0.9%. The source of this sequence is a man younger than 30 in good health. Some clones in this sample may be carry-over from other donors' samples. The sequenced material came from memory CD4+ T cells from PBMCs. Specified subset: CD45RA-negative fraction. This rearrangement joins TRBV9 to TRBJ2-1; TRBD1 agrees at 7 bases. In nucleotides, the CDR3 is TGTGCCAGCAGCGTCACAGGGGACTCCTACAATGAGCAGTTCTTC. Encoded protein: CASSVTGDSYNEQFF. Drawing the rest from reference TRBV9 and TRBJ2-1, the complete variable domain is DSGVTQTPKHLITATGQRVTLRCSPRSGDLSVYWYQQSLDQGLQFLIQYYNGEERAKGNILERFSAQQFPDLHSELNLSSLELGDSALYFCASSVTGDSYNEQFFGPGTRLTVL.